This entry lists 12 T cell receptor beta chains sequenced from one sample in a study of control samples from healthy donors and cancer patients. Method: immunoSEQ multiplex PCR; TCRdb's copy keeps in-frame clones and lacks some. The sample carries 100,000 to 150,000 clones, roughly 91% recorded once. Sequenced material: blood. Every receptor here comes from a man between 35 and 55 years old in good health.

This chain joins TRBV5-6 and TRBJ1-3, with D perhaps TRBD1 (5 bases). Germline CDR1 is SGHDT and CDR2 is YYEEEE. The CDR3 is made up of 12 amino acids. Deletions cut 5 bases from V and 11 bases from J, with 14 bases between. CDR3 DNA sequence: TGTGCCAGCAGGCCCCTTCGGGGGGCCATATATTTT. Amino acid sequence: CASRPLRGAIYF.

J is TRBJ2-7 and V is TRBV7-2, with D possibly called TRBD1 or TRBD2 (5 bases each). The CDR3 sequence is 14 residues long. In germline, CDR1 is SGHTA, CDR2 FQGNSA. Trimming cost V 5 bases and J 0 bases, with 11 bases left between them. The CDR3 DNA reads TGTGCCAGCAGCGAGGGACCATTCTCCTACGAGCAGTACTTC. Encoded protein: CASSEGPFSYEQYF.

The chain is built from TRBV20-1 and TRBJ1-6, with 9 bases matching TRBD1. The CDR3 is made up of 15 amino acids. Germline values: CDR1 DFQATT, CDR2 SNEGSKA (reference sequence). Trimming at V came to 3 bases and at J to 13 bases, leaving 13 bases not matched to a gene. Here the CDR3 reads CSASDRTGQGPPLHF. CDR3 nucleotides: TGCAGTGCTAGTGATCGTACGGGACAGGGCCCGCCCCTCCACTTT.

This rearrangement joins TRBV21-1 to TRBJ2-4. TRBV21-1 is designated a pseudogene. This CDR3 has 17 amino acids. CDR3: CASSKIRRSLAKNIQYF. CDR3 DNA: TGTGCCAGCAGCAAAATTCGCAGGAGTCTAGCCAAAAACATTCAGTACTTC.

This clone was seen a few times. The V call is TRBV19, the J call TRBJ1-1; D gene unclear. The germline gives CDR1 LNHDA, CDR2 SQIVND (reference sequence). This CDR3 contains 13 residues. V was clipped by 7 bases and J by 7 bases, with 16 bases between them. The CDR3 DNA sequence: TGTGCCAGTACCACCAAGGGTTTTGGTGAAGCTTTCTTT. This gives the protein CASTTKGFGEAFF. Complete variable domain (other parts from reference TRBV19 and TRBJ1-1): DGGITQSPKYLFRKEGQNVTLSCEQNLNHDAMYWYRQDPGQGLRLIYYSQIVNDFQKGDIAEGYSVSREKKESFPLTVTSAQKNPTAFYLCASTTKGFGEAFFGQGTRLTVV.

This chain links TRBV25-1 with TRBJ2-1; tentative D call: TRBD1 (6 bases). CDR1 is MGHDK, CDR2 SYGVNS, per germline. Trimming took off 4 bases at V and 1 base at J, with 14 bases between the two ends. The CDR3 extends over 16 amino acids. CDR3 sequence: CASSGEQGGSYNEQFF. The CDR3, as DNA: TGTGCCAGCAGTGGGGAACAGGGCGGGTCCTACAATGAGCAGTTCTTC.

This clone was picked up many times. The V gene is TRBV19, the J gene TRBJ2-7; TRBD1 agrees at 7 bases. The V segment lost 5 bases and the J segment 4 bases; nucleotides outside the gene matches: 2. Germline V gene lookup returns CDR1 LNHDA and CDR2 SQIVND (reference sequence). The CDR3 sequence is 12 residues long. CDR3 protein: CASSGDRYEQYF. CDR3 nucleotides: TGTGCCAGTAGTGGGGACAGATACGAGCAGTACTTC.

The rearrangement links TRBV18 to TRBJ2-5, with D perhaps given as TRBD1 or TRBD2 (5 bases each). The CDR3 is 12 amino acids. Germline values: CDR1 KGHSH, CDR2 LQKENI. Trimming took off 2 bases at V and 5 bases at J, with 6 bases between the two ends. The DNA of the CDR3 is TGTGCCAGCTCACCATGGGGGGAGACCCAGTACTTC. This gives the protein CASSPWGETQYF.

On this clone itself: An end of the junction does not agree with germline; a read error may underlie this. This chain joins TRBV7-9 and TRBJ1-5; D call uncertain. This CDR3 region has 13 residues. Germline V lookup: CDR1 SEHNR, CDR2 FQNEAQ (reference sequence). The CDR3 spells CASSLAVDQPQHF. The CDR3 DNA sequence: TGTGCCAGCAGTTTAGCAGTGGATCAGCCCCAGCATTTT.

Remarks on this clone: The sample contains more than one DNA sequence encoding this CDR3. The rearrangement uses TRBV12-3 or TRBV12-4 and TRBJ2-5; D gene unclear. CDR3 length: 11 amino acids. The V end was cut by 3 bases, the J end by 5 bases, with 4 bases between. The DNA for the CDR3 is TGTGCCAGCAGTTTTCGGGAGACCCAGTACTTC. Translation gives CASSFRETQYF.

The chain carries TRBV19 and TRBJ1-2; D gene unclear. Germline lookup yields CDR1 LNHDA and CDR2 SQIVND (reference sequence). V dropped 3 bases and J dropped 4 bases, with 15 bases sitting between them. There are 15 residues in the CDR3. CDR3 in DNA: TGTGCCAGTAGTATCGGTAGGAGTTTTGGCTATGGCTACACCTTC. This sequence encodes CASSIGRSFGYGYTF.

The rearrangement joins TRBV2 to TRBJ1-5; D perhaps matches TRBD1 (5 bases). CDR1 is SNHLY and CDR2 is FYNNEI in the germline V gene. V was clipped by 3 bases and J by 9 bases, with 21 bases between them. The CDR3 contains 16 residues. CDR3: CASSEVPGTVGRPQHF. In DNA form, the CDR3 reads TGTGCCAGCAGTGAGGTGCCTGGGACGGTCGGGCGGCCCCAGCATTTT.